This TCR beta chain was captured by sequencing in a study of blood T cell repertoires in COVID-19. Study-wide context: T cells, B-cell-depleted T cells, or PBMCs supplied cDNA or gDNA.

The CDR3 length is 19 residues. V lost 0 bases and J lost 4, with 22 bases in between. The germline V gene has CDR1 KGHSH and CDR2 LQKENI. Some clones are missing from TCRdb's copy, which holds only in-frame ones; the method was immunoSEQ multiplex PCR. The data hold 200,000 to 300,000 clones, with about 91% observed a single time. This sequence was found in a woman aged 40 to 50 with acute COVID-19. The chain uses TRBV18 and TRBJ1-3, with D tentatively TRBD1 (5 bases). The sequenced material came from PBMCs or T cells enriched from blood (not recorded which). The CDR3 DNA sequence: TGTGCCAGCTCACCACCGTCTCCCCAAAGGGGTGGATCGGGAAACACCATATATTTT. It is translated as CASSPPSPQRGGSGNTIYF.